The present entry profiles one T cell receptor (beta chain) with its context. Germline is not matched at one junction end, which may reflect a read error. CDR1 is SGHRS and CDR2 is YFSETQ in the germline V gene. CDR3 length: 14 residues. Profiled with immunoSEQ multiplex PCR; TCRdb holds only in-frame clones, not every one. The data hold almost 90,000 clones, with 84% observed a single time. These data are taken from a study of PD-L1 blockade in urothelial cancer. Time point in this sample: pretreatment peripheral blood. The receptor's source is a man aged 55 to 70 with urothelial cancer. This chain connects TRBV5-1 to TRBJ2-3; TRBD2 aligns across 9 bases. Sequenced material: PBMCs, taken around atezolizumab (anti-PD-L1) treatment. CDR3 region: CASSSGTSRDTQYF. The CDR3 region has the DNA TGCGCCAGCAGCTCCGGGACTAGCAGAGATACGCAGTATTTT.